This T cell receptor beta chain was profiled in a study of beta chain features in type 1 diabetes. The study, taken as a whole, reports: People with Type 1 diabetes carried modestly yet significantly shorter TCRB CDR3s in all four CD4+ subsets. VDJ junctions from patients with type 1 diabetes contained fewer insertions and more deletions.

This CDR3 contains 13 residues. V gave up 6 bases and J gave up 2 bases, with 11 bases separating them. Germline V gene sequence: CDR1 SQVTM, CDR2 ANQGSEA. TCRB transcripts that were expressed got sequenced, as all of the isolated RNA had been reverse transcribed. Profiling relied on immunoSEQ multiplex PCR, and the TCRdb table lists in-frame clones only, not all of them. Here the sample spans about 47,000 clones, around 45% being singletons. Only one heparinised blood draw was taken per donor, and its volume averaged approximately 100 mL. Stem cell-like memory, regulatory, central memory and naive CD4+ cells were sorted via CD45RO/CCR7/CD25/CD127/CD95/CD27. With regard to this clone: Its cognate antigen is unknown.

This chain joins TRBV29-1 and TRBJ2-1; D is unclear. What was sequenced was stem cell memory CD4+ T cells from blood. This sequence was found in a man younger than 45 with type 1 diabetes. CDR3 protein: CSVLAGTYNEQFF. CDR3 bases: TGCAGCGTCTTAGCCGGTACCTACAATGAGCAGTTCTTC.